This TCR beta chain originates from a study of regulatory T cells in long-lasting Graves disease. Assembly of TCR beta libraries relied on iRepertoire HTBI primers together with Arm-PCR of CDR3 regions. TCRdb ran MiXCR on the multiplex PCR reads and lists one entry per CDR3 protein. The data contain approximately 470,000 distinct CDR3 sequences, roughly 17% of them singletons. Germline V gene lookup returns CDR1 KGHSH and CDR2 LQKENI. The length of the CDR3 is 14 residues. Between the trimmed V and J ends, which lost 3 bases and 4 bases, there was a span of 12 bases. This clonotype was found many times. As yet, its antigen is unknown. Study-level points and caveats: Persistent disease showed a preference for TRBV28, TRBJ1-2 and TRBJ2-5. Since the sample size was small, accuracy may have been reduced.

The time point: newly diagnosed GD, antithyroid drugs for less than 3 months. From PBMCs, RNA was extracted and then used to make the TCR library. These sequences were also reported in another study, on T cells in Graves' hyperthyroidism and ophthalmopathy.

This chain links TRBV18 with TRBJ2-5; D may correspond to TRBD1 or TRBD2 (5 bases each). This sequence originates from a man aged 40-49 years with Graves disease. Sequenced material: peripheral blood mononuclear cells (PBMCs), taken at new diagnosis, from a patient treated with antithyroid drugs. The CDR3, as DNA: TGTGCCAGCTCACCGGCCGAGGGGCGAGAGACCCAGTACTTC. Translation gives CASSPAEGRETQYF.